This TCR beta chain was obtained from a study of cytomegalovirus exposure and HLA in healthy donors. Broader study findings: Follow-up analysis later connected one missense variant in DCLRE1C with trimming of TCR beta V- and J-genes. TCR beta sequences numbering around 15,000 were associated with HLA alleles at 0.05 false discovery rate in a later analysis. Immune exposure information comprised only CMV serostatus.

PCR amplification relied on 60 Vbeta primers (plus 13 Jbeta primers). Method: immunoSEQ multiplex PCR; TCRdb's copy keeps in-frame clones and lacks some. In the table there are 100,000 to 150,000 clones, 74% of which are singletons. V lost 6 bases, J lost 5 bases, and 7 bases stayed unmatched. The CDR3 loop spans 13 amino acids. Germline loops: CDR1 SGHDT, CDR2 YYEEEE. Of note for this clone: What it binds is unknown.

The receptor's source is a man aged 35 to 55 in good health and CMV-seropositive. What was sequenced was PBMCs. The chain employs TRBV5-6 and TRBJ1-2; 7 positions agree with TRBD1. CDR3 amino acids: CASNRGSRYGYTF. The CDR3 DNA reads TGTGCCAGCAACAGGGGATCAAGGTATGGCTACACCTTC.